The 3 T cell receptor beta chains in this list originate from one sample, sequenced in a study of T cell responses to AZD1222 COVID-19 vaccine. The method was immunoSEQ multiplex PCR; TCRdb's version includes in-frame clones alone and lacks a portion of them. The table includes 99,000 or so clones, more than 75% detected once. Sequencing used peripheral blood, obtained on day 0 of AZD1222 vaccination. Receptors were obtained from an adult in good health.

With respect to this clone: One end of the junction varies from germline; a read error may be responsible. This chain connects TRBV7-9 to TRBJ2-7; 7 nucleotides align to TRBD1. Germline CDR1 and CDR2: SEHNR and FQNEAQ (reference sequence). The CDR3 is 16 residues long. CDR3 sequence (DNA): TGTGCCAGCAGCTCCCCGACAGGGCAGAGTTCCTCCGAGCAGTACTTC. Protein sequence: CASSSPTGQSSSEQYF.

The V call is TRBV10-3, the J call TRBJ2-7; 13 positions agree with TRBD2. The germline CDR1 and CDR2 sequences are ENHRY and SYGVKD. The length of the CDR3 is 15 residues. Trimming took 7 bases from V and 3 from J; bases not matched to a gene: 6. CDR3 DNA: TGTGCCATCAAACCGGGACTAGCGGGATTCTACGAGCAGTACTTC. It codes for CAIKPGLAGFYEQYF.

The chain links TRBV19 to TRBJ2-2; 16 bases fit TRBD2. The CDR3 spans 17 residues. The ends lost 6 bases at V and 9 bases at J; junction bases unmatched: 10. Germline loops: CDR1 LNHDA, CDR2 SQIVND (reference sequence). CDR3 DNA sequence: TGTGCCAGTAGCCATACGGGGACTAGCGGGAGGGAGTGGGAGCTGTTTTTT. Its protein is CASSHTGTSGREWELFF.